The clone carrying this T cell receptor (beta chain) was detected ten times or more. The authors ran a second PCR of about 7 to 11 cycles using a sample-barcoded 5' primer and a J-beta primer mix. TCRdb re-called the 5' RACE reads with MiXCR, one entry per CDR3 protein. The sample lists hundreds of thousands of distinct CDR3 sequences; around 30% were seen once. The data derive from a study of blood T cells in healthy people across ages. In germline, CDR1 is DFQATT, CDR2 SNEGSKA (reference sequence). V lost 1 base to trimming and J lost 1 base, with 8 bases between them. The CDR3 is 13 residues long. This TCR was sampled from a woman over 75 in good health. The chain combines TRBV20-1 with TRBJ2-7; no firm D call. Sequencing was done on a sample of blood. This CDR3 reads CSARGHASYEQYF. The CDR3 DNA is TGCAGTGCTAGAGGACATGCGTCCTACGAGCAGTACTTC.